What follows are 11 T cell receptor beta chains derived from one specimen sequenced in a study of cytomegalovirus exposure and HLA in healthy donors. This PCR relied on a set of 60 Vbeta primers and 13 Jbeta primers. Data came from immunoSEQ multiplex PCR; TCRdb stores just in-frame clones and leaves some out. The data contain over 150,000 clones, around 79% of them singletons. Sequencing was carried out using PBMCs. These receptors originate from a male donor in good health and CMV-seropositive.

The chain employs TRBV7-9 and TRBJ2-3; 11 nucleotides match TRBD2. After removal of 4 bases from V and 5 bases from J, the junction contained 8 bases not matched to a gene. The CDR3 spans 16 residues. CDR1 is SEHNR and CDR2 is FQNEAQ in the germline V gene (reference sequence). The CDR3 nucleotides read TGTGCCAGCAGCTCTCCTAGCGGGGGGTGGGGAGATACGCAGTATTTT. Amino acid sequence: CASSSPSGGWGDTQYF.

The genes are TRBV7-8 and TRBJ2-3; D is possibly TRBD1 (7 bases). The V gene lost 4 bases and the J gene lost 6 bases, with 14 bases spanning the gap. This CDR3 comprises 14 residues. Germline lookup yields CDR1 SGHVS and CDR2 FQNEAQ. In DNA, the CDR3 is TGTGCCAGCAGCTCCAGGGGGGTAATGGATACGCAGTATTTT. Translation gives CASSSRGVMDTQYF.

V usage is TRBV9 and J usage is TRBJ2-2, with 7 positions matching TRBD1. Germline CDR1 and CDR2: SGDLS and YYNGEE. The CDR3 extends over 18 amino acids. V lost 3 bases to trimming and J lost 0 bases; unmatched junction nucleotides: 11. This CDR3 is CASSATKTGSANTGELFF. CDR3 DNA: TGTGCCAGCAGCGCCACCAAGACAGGGTCAGCGAACACCGGGGAGCTGTTTTTT.

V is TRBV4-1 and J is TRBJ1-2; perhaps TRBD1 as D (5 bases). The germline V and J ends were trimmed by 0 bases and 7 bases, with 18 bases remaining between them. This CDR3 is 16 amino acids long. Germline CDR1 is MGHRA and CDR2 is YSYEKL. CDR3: CASSQDLGGLQGGYTF. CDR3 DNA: TGCGCCAGCAGCCAAGATCTGGGCGGTCTTCAGGGTGGCTACACCTTC.

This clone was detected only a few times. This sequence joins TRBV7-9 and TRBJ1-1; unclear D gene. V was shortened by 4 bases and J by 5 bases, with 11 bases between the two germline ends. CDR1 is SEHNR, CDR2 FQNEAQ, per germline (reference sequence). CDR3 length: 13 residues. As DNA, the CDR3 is TGTGCCAGCAGCTCCTCGTCTAGGACTGAAGCTTTCTTT. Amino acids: CASSSSSRTEAFF.

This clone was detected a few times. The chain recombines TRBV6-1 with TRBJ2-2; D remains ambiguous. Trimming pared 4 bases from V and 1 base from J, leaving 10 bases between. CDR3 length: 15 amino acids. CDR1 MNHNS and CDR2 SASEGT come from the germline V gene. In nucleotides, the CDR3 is TGTGCCAGCAGTGCGGTGACATGGAACACCGGGGAGCTGTTTTTT. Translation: CASSAVTWNTGELFF.

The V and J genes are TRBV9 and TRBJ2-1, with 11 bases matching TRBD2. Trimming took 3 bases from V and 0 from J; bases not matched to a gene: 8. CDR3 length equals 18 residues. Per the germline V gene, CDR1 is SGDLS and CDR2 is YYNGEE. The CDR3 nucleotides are TGTGCCAGCAGCGGAGGGACTAGCGGAAAGAGCTCCTACAATGAGCAGTTCTTC. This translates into CASSGGTSGKSSYNEQFF.

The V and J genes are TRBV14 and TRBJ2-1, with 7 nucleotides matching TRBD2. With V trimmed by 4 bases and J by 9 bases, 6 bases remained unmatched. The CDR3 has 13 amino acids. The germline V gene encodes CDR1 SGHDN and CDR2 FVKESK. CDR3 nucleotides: TGTGCCAGCAGCCCTACTAGCGTCGGTGAGCAGTTCTTC. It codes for CASSPTSVGEQFF.

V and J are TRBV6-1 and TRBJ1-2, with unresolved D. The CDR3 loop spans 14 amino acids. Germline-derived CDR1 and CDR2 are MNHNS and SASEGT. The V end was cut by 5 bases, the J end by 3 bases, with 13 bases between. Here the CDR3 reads CASSREYTDYGYTF. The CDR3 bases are TGTGCCAGCAGTAGGGAGTATACTGACTATGGCTACACCTTC.

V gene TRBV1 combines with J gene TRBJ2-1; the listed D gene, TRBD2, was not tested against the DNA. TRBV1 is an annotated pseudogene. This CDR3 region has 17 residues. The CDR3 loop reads CTGGKPWTSGVYNEQFF. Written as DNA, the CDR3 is TGCACGGGGGGAAAACCTTGGACTAGCGGGGTCTACAATGAGCAGTTCTTC.

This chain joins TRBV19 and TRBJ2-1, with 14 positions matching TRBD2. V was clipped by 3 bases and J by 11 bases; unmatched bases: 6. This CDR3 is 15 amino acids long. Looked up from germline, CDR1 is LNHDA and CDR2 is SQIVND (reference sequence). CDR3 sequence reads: CASSIPTSGGAKQFF. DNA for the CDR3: TGTGCCAGTAGTATCCCGACTAGCGGGGGGGCCAAGCAGTTCTTC.